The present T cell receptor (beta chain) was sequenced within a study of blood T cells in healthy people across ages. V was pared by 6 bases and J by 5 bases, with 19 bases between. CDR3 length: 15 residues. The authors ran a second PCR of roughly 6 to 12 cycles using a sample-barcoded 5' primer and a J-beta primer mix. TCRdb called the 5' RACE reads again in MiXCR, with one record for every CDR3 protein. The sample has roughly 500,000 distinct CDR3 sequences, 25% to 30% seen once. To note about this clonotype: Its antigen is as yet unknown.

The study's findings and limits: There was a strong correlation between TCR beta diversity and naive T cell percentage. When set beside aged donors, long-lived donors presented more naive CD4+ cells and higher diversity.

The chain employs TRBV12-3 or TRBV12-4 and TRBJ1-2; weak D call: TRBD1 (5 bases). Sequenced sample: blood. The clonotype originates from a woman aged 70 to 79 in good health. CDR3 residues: CASSRGEGSWYGYTF. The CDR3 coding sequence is TGTGCCAGCAGCCGCGGGGAGGGGTCTTGGTATGGCTACACCTTC.